This entry concerns a single TCR beta chain. The data were taken from a study of blood T cells in healthy people across ages. Germline lookup yields CDR1 SQVTM and CDR2 ANQGSEA. The CDR3 is 17 residues long. V was clipped by 4 bases and J by 3 bases; unmatched bases: 17. The authors ran a second PCR of roughly 6 to 12 cycles using a sample-barcoded 5' primer and a J-beta primer mix. Via MiXCR, TCRdb re-called the 5' RACE reads, giving one row per CDR3 protein. The data show hundreds of thousands of distinct CDR3 sequences, roughly 56% seen once. The sequence was obtained from a man in his forties in good health. V is TRBV29-1 and J is TRBJ1-1; 7 bases agree with TRBD1. The sequenced sample was blood. The CDR3 coding sequence is TGCAGCGTTGGAGGGTACGAGGGGGCTAGAAGCGACACTGAAGCTTTCTTT. Translated, it gives CSVGGYEGARSDTEAFF.